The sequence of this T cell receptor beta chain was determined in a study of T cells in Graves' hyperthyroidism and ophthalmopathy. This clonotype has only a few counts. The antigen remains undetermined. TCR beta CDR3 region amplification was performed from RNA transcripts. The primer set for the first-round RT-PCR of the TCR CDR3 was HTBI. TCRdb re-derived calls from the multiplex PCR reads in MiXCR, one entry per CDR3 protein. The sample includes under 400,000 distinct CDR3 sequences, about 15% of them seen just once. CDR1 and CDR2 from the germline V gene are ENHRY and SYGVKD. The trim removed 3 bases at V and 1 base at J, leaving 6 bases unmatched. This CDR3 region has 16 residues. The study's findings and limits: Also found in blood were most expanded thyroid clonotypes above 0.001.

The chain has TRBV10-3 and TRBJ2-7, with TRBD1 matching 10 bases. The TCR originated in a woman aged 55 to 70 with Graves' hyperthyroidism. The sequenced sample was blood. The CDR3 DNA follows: TGTGCCATCAGTGATACTTTGGGACAGGGGTCCTACGAGCAGTACTTC. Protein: CAISDTLGQGSYEQYF.